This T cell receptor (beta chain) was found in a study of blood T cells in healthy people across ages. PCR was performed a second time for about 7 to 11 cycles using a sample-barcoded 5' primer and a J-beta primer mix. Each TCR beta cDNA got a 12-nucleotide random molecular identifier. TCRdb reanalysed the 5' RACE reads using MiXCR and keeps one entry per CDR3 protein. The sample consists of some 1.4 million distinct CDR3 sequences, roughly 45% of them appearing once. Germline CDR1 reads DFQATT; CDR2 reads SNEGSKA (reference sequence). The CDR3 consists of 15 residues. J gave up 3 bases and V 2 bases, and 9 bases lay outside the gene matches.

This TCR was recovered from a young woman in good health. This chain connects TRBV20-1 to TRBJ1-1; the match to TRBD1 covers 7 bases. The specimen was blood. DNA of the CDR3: TGCAGTGCTAGATCACCACAGGGGCTAGACACTGAAGCTTTCTTT. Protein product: CSARSPQGLDTEAFF.